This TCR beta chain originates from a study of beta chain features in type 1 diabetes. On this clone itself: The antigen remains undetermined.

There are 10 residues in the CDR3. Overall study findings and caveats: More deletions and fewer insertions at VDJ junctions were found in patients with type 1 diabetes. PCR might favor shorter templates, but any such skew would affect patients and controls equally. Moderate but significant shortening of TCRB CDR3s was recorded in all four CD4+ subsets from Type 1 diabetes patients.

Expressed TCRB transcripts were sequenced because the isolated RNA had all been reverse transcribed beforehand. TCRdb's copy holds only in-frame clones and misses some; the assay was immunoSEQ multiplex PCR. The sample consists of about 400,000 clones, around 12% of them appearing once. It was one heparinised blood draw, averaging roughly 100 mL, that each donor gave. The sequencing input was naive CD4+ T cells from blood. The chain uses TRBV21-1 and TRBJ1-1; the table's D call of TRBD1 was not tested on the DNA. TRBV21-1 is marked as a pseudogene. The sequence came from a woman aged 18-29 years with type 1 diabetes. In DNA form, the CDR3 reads TGTGCCAGCAGCAAGGCCGAAGCTTTCTTT. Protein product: CASSKAEAFF.